These T cell receptor beta chains were read from a single sample in a study of blood T cell repertoires in COVID-19. Only in-frame clones appear in the TCRdb table, and some are missing; sequencing was by immunoSEQ multiplex PCR. The sample holds approximately 360,000 clones; 90% are singletons and the top ten take 6.5% to 8%. Sequencing was carried out using peripheral blood. The receptors come from a man aged 18 to 35 with active or convalescent COVID-19. Each CDR3 is given with its conserved first and last residue. A D gene is named only where the DNA matches it firmly. Clone size is shown for a subset of rows, as once, few, many or a class of expanded clone.

clone_size d_call j_call v_call cdr3_nt cdr3_aa
. . TRBJ1-2 TRBV6-5 TGTGCCAGCAGTTACGTGCAGGGCGGTAACTATGGCTACACCTTC CASSYVQGGNYGYTF
. . TRBJ2-7 TRBV24-1 TGTGCCACCAGTGAGGCAGGGGAGAAGTCCTACGAGCAGTACTTC CATSEAGEKSYEQYF
. . TRBJ1-4 TRBV18 TGTGCCAGCTCACGAATCGGGGGGAGTGAGGAAAAACTGTTTTTT CASSRIGGSEEKLFF
. . TRBJ1-1 TRBV4-2 TGTGCCAGCAGCCAAGGTCTTGGCAGGAATGGGAACACTGAAGCTTTCTTT CASSQGLGRNGNTEAFF
. . TRBJ1-3 TRBV6-2/TRBV6-3 TGTGCCAGCAGTTACTTGGGGAGTGGAAACACCATATATTTT CASSYLGSGNTIYF
. TRBD1 TRBJ1-1 TRBV19 TGTGCCAGTAGTAACACCCCAGGGGGCGCCGACACTGAAGCTTTCTTT CASSNTPGGADTEAFF
few . TRBJ2-2 TRBV5-1 TGCGCCAGCAGCTTAGGTTCGCGAGGCGGGTACAACACCGGGGAGCTGTTTTTT CASSLGSRGGYNTGELFF
. TRBD2 TRBJ2-3 TRBV9 TGTGCCAGCAGCTCAAGGACTAGCGGGGGGGATACGCAGTATTTT CASSSRTSGGDTQYF
. . TRBJ2-3 TRBV18 TGTGCCAGCTCACCAACGGAGGCCGGGACAGATACGCAGTATTTT CASSPTEAGTDTQYF
. TRBD2 TRBJ2-5 TRBV7-2 TGTGCCAGCAGCTTCGGCGGGAGTTGGGGAGAGACCCAGTACTTC CASSFGGSWGETQYF
. . TRBJ1-3 TRBV14 TGTGCCAGCAGCCCAGCGCAGTTCTCTTCGTCCATATATTTT CASSPAQFSSSIYF
. . TRBJ1-6 TRBV6-5 TGTGCCAGCAGTTTTACGGCGGGGGCCTATAATTCACCCCTCCACTTT CASSFTAGAYNSPLHF
. TRBD2 TRBJ2-1 TRBV3-1/TRBV3-2 TGTGCCAGCAGCCAAGGTAGCGGGGGGCCGTACAATGAGCAGTTCTTC CASSQGSGGPYNEQFF
. . TRBJ2-3 TRBV7-3 TGTGCCAGCAGCTTACAGGGAACAGATACGCAGTATTTT CASSLQGTDTQYF
. TRBD1 TRBJ2-7 TRBV19 TGTGCCAGTAGTATTACAGGGGTCAACGAGCAGTACTTC CASSITGVNEQYF
. . TRBJ2-1 TRBV7-3 TGTGCCAGCAGCTTTTTTGCGGGGTACAATGAGCAGTTCTTC CASSFFAGYNEQFF